This T cell receptor (beta chain) derives from a study of shared clonotypes between healthy human individuals. General study results and limits: The study generally estimated greater richness for naive than memory subsets. Enrolling few donors narrowed the genetic and exposure-history diversity that was represented.

Note on this clone: The antigen is not known.

V dropped 9 bases and J dropped 11 bases, with 11 bases sitting between them. This CDR3 is 10 amino acids long. Germline V gene data show CDR1 as MGHDK and CDR2 as SYGVNS. Execution of the assay was at deep level. Produced via immunoSEQ multiplex PCR; TCRdb's table is partial and in-frame only. The sample contains approximately 700,000 clones, roughly 72% of which appear only once. The V call is TRBV25-1, the J call TRBJ1-5, with TRBD1 as a possible D gene (6 bases). The receptor was derived from a woman under 40 in good health. Source material: memory CD4+ T cells sorted from blood. The subset: CD45RA-negative fraction. CDR3: CASGQLAQHF. In nucleotides, the CDR3 is TGTGCCAGTGGACAGTTAGCCCAGCATTTT.